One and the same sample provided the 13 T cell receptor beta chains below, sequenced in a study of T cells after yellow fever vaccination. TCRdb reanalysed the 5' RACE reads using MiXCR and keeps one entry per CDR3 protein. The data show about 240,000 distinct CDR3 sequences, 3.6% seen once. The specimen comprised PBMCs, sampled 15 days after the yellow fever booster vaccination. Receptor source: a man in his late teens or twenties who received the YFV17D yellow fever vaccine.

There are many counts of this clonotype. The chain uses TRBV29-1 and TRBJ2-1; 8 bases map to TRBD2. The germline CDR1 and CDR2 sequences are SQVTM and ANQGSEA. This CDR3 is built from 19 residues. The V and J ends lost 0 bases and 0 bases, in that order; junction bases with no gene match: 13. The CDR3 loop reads CSVEDLPGGSGSSYNEQFF. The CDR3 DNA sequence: TGCAGCGTTGAAGATCTCCCGGGGGGCAGCGGGAGCTCCTACAATGAGCAGTTCTTC.

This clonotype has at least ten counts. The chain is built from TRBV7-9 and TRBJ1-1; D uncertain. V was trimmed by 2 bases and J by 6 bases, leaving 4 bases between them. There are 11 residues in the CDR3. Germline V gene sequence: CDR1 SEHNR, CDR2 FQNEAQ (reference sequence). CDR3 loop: CASSLIAEAFF. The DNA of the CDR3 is TGTGCCAGCAGCTTAATCGCTGAAGCTTTCTTT.

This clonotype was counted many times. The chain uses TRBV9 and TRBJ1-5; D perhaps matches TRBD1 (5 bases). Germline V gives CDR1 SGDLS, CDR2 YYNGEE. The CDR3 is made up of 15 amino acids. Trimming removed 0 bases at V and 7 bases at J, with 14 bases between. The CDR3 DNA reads TGTGCCAGCAGCGTAGGGCCGGACCGGGGCCAGCCCCAGCATTTT. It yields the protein CASSVGPDRGQPQHF. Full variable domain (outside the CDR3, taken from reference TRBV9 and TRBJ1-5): DSGVTQTPKHLITATGQRVTLRCSPRSGDLSVYWYQQSLDQGLQFLIQYYNGEERAKGNILERFSAQQFPDLHSELNLSSLELGDSALYFCASSVGPDRGQPQHFGDGTRLSIL.

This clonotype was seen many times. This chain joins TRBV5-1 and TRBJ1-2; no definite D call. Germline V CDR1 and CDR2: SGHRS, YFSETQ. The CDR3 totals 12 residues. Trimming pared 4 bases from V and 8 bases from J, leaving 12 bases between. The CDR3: CASSPQARGYTF. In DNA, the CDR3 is TGCGCCAGCAGCCCGCAGGCTCGGGGCTACACCTTC.

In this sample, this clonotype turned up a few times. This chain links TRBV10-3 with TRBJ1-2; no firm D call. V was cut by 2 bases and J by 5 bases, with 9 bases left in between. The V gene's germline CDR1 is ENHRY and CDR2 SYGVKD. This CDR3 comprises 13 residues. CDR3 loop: CAISEPTTYGYTF. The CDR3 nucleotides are TGTGCCATCAGTGAGCCAACAACGTATGGCTACACCTTC.

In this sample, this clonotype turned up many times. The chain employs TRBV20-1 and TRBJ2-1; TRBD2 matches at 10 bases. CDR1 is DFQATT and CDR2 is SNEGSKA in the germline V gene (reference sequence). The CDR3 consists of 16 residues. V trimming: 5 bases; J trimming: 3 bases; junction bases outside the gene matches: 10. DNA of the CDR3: TGCAGTGCTGCCCCCTGGACTAGCGGACTCTACAATGAGCAGTTCTTC. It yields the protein CSAAPWTSGLYNEQFF.

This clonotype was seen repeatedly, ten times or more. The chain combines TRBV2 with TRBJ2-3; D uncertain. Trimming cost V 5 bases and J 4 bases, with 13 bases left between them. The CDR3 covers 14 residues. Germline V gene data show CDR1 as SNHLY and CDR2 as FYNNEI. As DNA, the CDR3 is TGTGCCAGCAGTTTTTCCCAGTCCCCAGATACGCAGTATTTT. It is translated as CASSFSQSPDTQYF.

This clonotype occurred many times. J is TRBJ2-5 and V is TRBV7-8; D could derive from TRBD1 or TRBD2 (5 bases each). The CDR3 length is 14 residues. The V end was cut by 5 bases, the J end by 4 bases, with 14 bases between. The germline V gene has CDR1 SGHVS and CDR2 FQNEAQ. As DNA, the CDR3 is TGTGCCAGCAGCCCCCAGGGAGTTCTAGAGACCCAGTACTTC. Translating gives CASSPQGVLETQYF.

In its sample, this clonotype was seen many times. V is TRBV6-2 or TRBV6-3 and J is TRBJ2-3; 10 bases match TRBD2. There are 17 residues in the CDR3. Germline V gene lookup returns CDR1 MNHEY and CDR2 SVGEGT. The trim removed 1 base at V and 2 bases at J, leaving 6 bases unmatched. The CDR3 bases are TGTGCCAGCAGTTACTTTTGGACTAGCGGTATCACAGATACGCAGTATTTT. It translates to CASSYFWTSGITDTQYF.

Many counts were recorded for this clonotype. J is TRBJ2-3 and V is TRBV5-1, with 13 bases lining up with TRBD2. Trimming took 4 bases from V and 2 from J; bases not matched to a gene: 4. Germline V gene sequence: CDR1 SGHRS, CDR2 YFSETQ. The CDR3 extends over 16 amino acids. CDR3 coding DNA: TGCGCCAGCAGCCCGGGACTAGCGGGGATCACAGATACGCAGTATTTT. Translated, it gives CASSPGLAGITDTQYF.

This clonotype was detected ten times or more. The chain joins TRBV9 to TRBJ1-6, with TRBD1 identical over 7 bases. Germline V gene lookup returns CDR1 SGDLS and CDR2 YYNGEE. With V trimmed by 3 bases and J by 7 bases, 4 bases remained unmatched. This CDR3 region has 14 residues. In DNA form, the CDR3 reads TGTGCCAGCAGCGAACAGGGGCAAAATTCACCCCTCCACTTT. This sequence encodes CASSEQGQNSPLHF.

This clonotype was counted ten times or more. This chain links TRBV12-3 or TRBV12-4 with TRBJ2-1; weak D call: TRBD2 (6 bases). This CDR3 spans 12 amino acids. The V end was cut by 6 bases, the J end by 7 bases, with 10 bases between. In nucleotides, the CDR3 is TGTGCCAGCAGATCAGGGAGGAATGAGCAGTTCTTC. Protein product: CASRSGRNEQFF.

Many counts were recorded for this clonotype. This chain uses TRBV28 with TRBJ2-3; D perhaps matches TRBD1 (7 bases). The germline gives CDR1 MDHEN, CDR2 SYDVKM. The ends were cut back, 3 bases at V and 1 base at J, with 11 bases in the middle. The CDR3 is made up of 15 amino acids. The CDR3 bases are TGTGCCAGCAGTTTTCAGGGGGGTGGCACAGATACGCAGTATTTT. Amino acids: CASSFQGGGTDTQYF.